This is a list of T cell receptor beta chains from one sample in a study of regulatory T cells in long-lasting Graves disease. Each CDR3 protein is one row after TCRdb ran MiXCR on the multiplex PCR reads. The table lists hundreds of thousands of distinct CDR3 sequences, about 17% of them singletons. The same sample was also studied in work on T cells in Graves' hyperthyroidism and ophthalmopathy.

This material consisted of peripheral blood mononuclear cells (PBMCs), taken at new diagnosis, from a patient treated with antithyroid drugs. The receptor set was obtained from a woman aged 25-40 years with Graves disease. CDR3s include the opening cysteine and the closing phenylalanine or tryptophan. Fields, in order: V gene, D gene, J gene, clone size, CDR3 DNA, CDR3 protein. D genes are given only for firm matches. For some rows the clone size is stated as once, few or many, or as a class when expanded; others skip it.

V gene: TRBV30; D gene: -; J gene: TRBJ2-1; clone size: -; CDR3 DNA: TGTGCCTGGAGTGTACAACTAGCCCCCCTCAATGAGCAGTTCTTC; CDR3 protein: CAWSVQLAPLNEQFF
V gene: TRBV5-1; D gene: -; J gene: TRBJ1-2; clone size: many; CDR3 DNA: TGCGCCAGCAGCCCGGGGGACGGAGGCCTTCGCTACACCTTC; CDR3 protein: CASSPGDGGLRYTF
V gene: TRBV20-1; D gene: TRBD2; J gene: TRBJ2-1; clone size: few; CDR3 DNA: TGCAGTGCTACCTCTGGACTAGCGGGAGATACTGATGAGCAGTTCTTC; CDR3 protein: CSATSGLAGDTDEQFF
V gene: TRBV7-2; D gene: -; J gene: TRBJ1-2; clone size: -; CDR3 DNA: TGTGCCAGCAGCTTAGAGATGGCGGCCAACTATGGCTACACCTTC; CDR3 protein: CASSLEMAANYGYTF
V gene: TRBV27; D gene: -; J gene: TRBJ2-5; clone size: many; CDR3 DNA: TGTGCCAGCAGTTTAAGACCCCCCTCGAGTCAAGAGATCCGGGAGACCCAGTACTTC; CDR3 protein: CASSLRPPSSQEIRETQYF
V gene: TRBV12-3/TRBV12-4; D gene: -; J gene: TRBJ1-5; clone size: many; CDR3 DNA: TGTGCCAGCAGGCCTGGGGTTCCTAGCAATCAGCCCCAGCATTTT; CDR3 protein: CASRPGVPSNQPQHF
V gene: TRBV6-2/TRBV6-3; D gene: -; J gene: TRBJ2-1; clone size: few; CDR3 DNA: TGTGCCAGCACACAGAACAGGAACAATGAGCAGTTCTTC; CDR3 protein: CASTQNRNNEQFF
V gene: TRBV19; D gene: TRBD1; J gene: TRBJ2-1; clone size: few; CDR3 DNA: TGTGCCAGTAGTATAACAACCTCGGGACAGGGCTTTTACAATGAGCAGTTCTTC; CDR3 protein: CASSITTSGQGFYNEQFF
V gene: TRBV28; D gene: TRBD1; J gene: TRBJ1-2; clone size: many; CDR3 DNA: TGTGCCAGCAGTCTCCCGACAGGGATCTATGGCTACACCTTC; CDR3 protein: CASSLPTGIYGYTF
V gene: TRBV13; D gene: -; J gene: TRBJ2-6; clone size: -; CDR3 DNA: TGTGCCAGCAGCCAAGACCGTTTATGGACGTCTGGGGCCAACGTCCTGACTTTC; CDR3 protein: CASSQDRLWTSGANVLTF
V gene: TRBV10-3; D gene: -; J gene: TRBJ2-7; clone size: -; CDR3 DNA: TGTGCCATCGGCCCGATAGTCTACGAGCAGTACTTC; CDR3 protein: CAIGPIVYEQYF
V gene: TRBV20-1; D gene: TRBD1; J gene: TRBJ2-7; clone size: many; CDR3 DNA: TGCAGTGCTAGGTCACCCGGGACAGGGGGTCTCTACGAGCAGTACTTC; CDR3 protein: CSARSPGTGGLYEQYF
V gene: TRBV6-1; D gene: -; J gene: TRBJ2-4; clone size: -; CDR3 DNA: TGTGCCAGCAGAGGAAAGGGTAAAAACATTCAGTACTTC; CDR3 protein: CASRGKGKNIQYF
V gene: TRBV27; D gene: TRBD1; J gene: TRBJ1-1; clone size: few; CDR3 DNA: TGTGCCAGTTACAAGGGGGCAGGGGATAACACTGAAGCTTTCTTT; CDR3 protein: CASYKGAGDNTEAFF
V gene: TRBV28; D gene: -; J gene: TRBJ1-5; clone size: few; CDR3 DNA: TGTGCCAGCAGTGATCCCAGAAGCATTCGCCGTCAGCCCCAGCATTTT; CDR3 protein: CASSDPRSIRRQPQHF
V gene: TRBV12-3/TRBV12-4; D gene: -; J gene: TRBJ2-5; clone size: -; CDR3 DNA: TGTGCCAGCAGGTCGGGCGGGACCCAGTACTTC; CDR3 protein: CASRSGGTQYF
V gene: TRBV12-3/TRBV12-4; D gene: TRBD2; J gene: TRBJ2-7; clone size: -; CDR3 DNA: TGTGCCAGCACCGTCAGGACTAGCGGCGCCTACGAGCAGTACTTC; CDR3 protein: CASTVRTSGAYEQYF
V gene: TRBV28; D gene: -; J gene: TRBJ1-2; clone size: many; CDR3 DNA: TGTGCCAGCAGTTCAGAACGGCCCGACCTCTATGGCTACACCTTC; CDR3 protein: CASSSERPDLYGYTF
V gene: TRBV20-1; D gene: -; J gene: TRBJ1-3; clone size: many; CDR3 DNA: TGCAGTGGTAGAGGGAGTTCTGGAAACACCATATATTTT; CDR3 protein: CSGRGSSGNTIYF
V gene: TRBV4-1; D gene: -; J gene: TRBJ1-5; clone size: many; CDR3 DNA: TGCGCCAGCAGCCAAGATCAAAAGGGAGCTCAGCCCCAGCATTTT; CDR3 protein: CASSQDQKGAQPQHF
V gene: TRBV12-3/TRBV12-4; D gene: -; J gene: TRBJ2-7; clone size: many; CDR3 DNA: TGTGCCAGCAGGGACAGTCCCTCCTACGAGCAGTACTTC; CDR3 protein: CASRDSPSYEQYF
V gene: TRBV9; D gene: -; J gene: TRBJ2-1; clone size: -; CDR3 DNA: TGTGCCAGCAGCGTAGGAGGCCCGTACAATGAGCAGTTCTTC; CDR3 protein: CASSVGGPYNEQFF
V gene: TRBV2; D gene: -; J gene: TRBJ2-7; clone size: many; CDR3 DNA: TGTGCCAGCAGCGTCTACGAGCAGTACTTC; CDR3 protein: CASSVYEQYF
V gene: TRBV30; D gene: -; J gene: TRBJ1-2; clone size: many; CDR3 DNA: TGTGCCTGGAGTGTTTTGGATGGCTACACCTTC; CDR3 protein: CAWSVLDGYTF
V gene: TRBV7-3; D gene: -; J gene: TRBJ1-2; clone size: -; CDR3 DNA: TGTGCCAGTAGTCTTCAGGGGACCCATGGCTACACCTTC; CDR3 protein: CASSLQGTHGYTF
V gene: TRBV7-8; D gene: -; J gene: TRBJ2-6; clone size: -; CDR3 DNA: TGTGCCAGCAGCTTGGTGGGAGGGGCCAACGTCCTGACTTTC; CDR3 protein: CASSLVGGANVLTF